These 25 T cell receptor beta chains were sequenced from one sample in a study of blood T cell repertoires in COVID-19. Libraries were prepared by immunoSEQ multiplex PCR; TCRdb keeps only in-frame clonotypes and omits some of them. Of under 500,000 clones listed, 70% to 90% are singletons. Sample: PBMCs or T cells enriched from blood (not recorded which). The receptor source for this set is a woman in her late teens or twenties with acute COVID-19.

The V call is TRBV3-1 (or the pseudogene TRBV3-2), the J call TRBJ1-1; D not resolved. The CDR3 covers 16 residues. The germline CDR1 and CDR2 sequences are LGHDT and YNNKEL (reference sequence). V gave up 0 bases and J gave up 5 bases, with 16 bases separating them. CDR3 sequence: CASSQDPGLIGTEAFF. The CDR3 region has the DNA TGTGCCAGCAGCCAAGATCCAGGACTTATCGGGACTGAAGCTTTCTTT.

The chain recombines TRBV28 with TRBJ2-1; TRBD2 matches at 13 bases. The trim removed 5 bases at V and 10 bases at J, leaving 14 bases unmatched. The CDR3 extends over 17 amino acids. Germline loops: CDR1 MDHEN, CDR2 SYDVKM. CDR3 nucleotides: TGTGCCAGCAGTGACGGACTAGCGGGAGCCCTTAATGAGGAGCAGTTCTTC. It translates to CASSDGLAGALNEEQFF.

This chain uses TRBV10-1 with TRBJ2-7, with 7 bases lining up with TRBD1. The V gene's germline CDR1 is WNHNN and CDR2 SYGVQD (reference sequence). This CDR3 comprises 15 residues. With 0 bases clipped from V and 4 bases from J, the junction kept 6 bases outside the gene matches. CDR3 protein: CASSESEKGAYEQYF. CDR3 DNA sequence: TGCGCCAGCAGTGAGTCTGAGAAGGGGGCTTACGAGCAGTACTTC.

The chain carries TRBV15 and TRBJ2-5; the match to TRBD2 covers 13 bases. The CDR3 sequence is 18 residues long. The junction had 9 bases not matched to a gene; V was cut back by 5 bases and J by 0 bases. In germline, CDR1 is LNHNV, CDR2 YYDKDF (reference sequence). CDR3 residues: CATSARIGTSGNQETQYF. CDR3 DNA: TGTGCCACCAGCGCAAGGATAGGGACTAGCGGGAACCAAGAGACCCAGTACTTC.

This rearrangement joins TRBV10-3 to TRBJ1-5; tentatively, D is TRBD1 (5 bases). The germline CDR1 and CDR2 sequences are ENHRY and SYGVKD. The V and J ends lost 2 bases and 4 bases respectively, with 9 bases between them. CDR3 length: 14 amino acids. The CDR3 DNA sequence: TGTGCCATCAGTGAGACGGGGGGGAATCAGCCCCAGCATTTT. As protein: CAISETGGNQPQHF.

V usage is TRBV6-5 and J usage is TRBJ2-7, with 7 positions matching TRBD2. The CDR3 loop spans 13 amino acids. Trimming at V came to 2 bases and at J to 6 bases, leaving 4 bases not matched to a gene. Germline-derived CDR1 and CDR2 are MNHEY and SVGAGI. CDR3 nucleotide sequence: TGTGCCAGCAGTTACGGCGGGAGAACCGAGCAGTACTTC. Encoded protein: CASSYGGRTEQYF.

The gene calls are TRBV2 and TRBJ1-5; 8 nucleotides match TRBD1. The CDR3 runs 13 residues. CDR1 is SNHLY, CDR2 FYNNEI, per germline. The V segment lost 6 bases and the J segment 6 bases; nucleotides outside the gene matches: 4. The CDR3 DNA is TGTGCCAGCAGGAACAGGGGGACTCAGCCCCAGCATTTT. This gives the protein CASRNRGTQPQHF.

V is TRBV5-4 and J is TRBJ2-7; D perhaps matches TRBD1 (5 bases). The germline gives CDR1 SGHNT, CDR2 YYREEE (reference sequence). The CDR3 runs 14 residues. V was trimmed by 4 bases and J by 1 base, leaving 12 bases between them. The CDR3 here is CASSDRGSSYEQYF. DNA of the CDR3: TGTGCCAGCAGCGATAGGGGATCGTCCTACGAGCAGTACTTC.

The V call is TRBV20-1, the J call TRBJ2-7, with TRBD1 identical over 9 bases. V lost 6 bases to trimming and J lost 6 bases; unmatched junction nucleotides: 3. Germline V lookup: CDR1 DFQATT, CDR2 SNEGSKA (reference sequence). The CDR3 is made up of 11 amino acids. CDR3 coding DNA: TGCAGTGCGGGACAGGGAGGCGAGCAGTACTTC. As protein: CSAGQGGEQYF.

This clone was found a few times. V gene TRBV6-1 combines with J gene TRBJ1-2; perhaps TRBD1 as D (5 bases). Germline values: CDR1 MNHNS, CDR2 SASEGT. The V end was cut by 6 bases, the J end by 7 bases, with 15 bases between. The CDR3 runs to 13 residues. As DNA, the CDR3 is TGTGCCAGCAGAGAAAGGGGTCTGGGTGGCTACACCTTC. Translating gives CASRERGLGGYTF.

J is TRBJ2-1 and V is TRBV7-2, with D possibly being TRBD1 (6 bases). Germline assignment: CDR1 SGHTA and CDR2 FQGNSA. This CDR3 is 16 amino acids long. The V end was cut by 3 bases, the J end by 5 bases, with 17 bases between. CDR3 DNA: TGTGCCAGCAGCTTCCCGGTGCAGGGGTTCGACAATGAGCAGTTCTTC. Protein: CASSFPVQGFDNEQFF.

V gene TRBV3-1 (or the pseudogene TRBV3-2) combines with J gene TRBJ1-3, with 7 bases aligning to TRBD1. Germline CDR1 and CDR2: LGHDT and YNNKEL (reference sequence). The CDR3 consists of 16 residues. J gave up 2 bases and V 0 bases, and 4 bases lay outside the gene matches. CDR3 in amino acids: CASSQDAGTAGNTIYF. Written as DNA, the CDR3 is TGTGCCAGCAGCCAAGACGCCGGGACAGCTGGAAACACCATATATTTT.

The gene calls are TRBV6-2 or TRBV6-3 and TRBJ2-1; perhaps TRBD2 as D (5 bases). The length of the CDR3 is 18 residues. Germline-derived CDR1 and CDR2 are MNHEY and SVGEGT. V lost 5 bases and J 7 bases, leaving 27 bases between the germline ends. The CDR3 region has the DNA TGTGCCAGCAGTAAACCCCCCAAGGCGGGCCCCGCATTGAATGAGCAGTTCTTC. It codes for CASSKPPKAGPALNEQFF.

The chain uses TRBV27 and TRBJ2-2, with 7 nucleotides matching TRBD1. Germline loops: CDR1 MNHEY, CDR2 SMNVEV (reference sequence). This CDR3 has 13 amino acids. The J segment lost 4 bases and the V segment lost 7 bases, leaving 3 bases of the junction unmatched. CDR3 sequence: CASTSGGTGELFF. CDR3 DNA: TGTGCCAGCACCTCAGGGGGCACCGGGGAGCTGTTTTTT.

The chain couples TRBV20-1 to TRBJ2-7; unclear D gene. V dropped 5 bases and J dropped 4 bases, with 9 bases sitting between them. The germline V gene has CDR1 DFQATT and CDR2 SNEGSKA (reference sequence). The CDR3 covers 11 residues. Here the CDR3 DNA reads TGCAGTGCTCCTTCCGTTTACGAGCAGTACTTC. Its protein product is CSAPSVYEQYF.

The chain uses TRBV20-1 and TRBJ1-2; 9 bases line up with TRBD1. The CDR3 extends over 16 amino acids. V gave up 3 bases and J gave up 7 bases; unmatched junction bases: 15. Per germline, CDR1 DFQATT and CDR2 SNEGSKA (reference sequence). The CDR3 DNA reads TGCAGTGCTAGTACCGGGACAGGGAGCGGCAGGGGTGGCTACACCTTC. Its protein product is CSASTGTGSGRGGYTF.

CDR3 in DNA: TGCAGCGTTGCAAGAGGGACTAACACCGGGGAGCTGTTTTTT. Protein: CSVARGTNTGELFF. The chain joins TRBV29-1 to TRBJ2-2; weak D call: TRBD2 (6 bases). Per the germline V gene, CDR1 is SQVTM and CDR2 is ANQGSEA. V dropped 4 bases and J dropped 2 bases, with 11 bases sitting between them. CDR3 size: 14 residues.

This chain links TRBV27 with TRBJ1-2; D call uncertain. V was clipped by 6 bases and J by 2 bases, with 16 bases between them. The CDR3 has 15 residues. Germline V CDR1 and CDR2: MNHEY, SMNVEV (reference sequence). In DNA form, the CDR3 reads TGTGCCAGCAGCTGGGGAGACGGACTCAACTATGGCTACACCTTC. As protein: CASSWGDGLNYGYTF.

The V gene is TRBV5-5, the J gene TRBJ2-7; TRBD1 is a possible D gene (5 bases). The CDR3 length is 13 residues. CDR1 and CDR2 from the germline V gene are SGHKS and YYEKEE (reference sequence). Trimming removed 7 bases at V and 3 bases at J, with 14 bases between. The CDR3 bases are TGTGCCAGCGGTCCAGGGTCTGGCTACGAGCAGTACTTC. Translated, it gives CASGPGSGYEQYF.

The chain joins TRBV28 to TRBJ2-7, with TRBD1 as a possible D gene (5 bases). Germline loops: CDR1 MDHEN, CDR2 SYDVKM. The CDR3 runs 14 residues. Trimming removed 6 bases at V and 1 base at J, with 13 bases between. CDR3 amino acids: CASSLQGHSYEQYF. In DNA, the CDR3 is TGTGCCAGCAGCCTACAAGGACATTCCTACGAGCAGTACTTC.

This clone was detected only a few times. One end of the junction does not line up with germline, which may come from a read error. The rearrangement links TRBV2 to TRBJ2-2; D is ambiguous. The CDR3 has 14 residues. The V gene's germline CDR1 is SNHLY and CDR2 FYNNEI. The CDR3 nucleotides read TGTGCCAGCAGGGAAGCCAAGAACACCGGGGAGCTGTTTTTT. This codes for CASREAKNTGELFF.

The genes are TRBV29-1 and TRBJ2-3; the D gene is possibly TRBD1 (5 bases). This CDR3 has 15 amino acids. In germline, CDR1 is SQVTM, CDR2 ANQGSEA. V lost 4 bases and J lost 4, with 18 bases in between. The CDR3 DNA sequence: TGCAGCGTTGGCACCTGGCAGGGCCACCCAGATACGCAGTATTTT. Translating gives CSVGTWQGHPDTQYF.

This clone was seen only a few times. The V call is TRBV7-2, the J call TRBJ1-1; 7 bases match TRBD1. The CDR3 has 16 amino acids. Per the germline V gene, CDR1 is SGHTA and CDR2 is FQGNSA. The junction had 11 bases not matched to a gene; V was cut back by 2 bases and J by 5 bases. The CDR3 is CASSLRVAGGDTEAFF. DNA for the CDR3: TGTGCCAGCAGCTTACGAGTGGCAGGGGGAGATACTGAAGCTTTCTTT.

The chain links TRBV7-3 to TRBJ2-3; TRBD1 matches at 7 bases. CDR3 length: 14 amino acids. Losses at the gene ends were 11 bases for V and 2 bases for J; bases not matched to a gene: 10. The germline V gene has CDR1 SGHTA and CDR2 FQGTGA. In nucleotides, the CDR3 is TGTGCCTCAGCTATAGGGGGCTACACAGATACGCAGTATTTT. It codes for CASAIGGYTDTQYF.

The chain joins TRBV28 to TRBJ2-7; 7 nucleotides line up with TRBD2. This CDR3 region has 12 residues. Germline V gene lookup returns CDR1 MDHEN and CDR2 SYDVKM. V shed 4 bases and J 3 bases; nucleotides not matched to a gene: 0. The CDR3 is CASSWTSYEQYF. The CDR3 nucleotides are TGTGCCAGCAGTTGGACTAGCTACGAGCAGTACTTC.